Presented here are 22 T cell receptor beta chains from one specimen sequenced in a study of T cells in Graves' hyperthyroidism and ophthalmopathy. TCR beta CDR3 regions were amplified from RNA. A first-round RT-PCR of the TCR CDR3 used the HTBI primer set. MiXCR, run by TCRdb on the multiplex PCR reads, gives a single entry per CDR3 protein. The repertoire holds roughly 700,000 distinct CDR3 sequences, with 30% to 40% as singletons. The sequencing sample was made of blood. These receptor sequences come from a woman aged 40 to 50 with Graves' hyperthyroidism.

This clonotype was seen only a few times. The genes are TRBV7-9 and TRBJ1-2; unclear D gene. Trimming shortened V by 1 base and J by 1 base, and 10 bases separated the two germline ends. This CDR3 contains 15 residues. Germline CDR1 and CDR2: SEHNR and FQNEAQ (reference sequence). The CDR3 here is CASSLVSLSNYGYTF. CDR3 coding DNA: TGTGCCAGCAGCTTAGTTAGTCTAAGTAACTATGGCTACACCTTC.

Notes on this clonotype: The germline gene is not matched at one end of the junction; a read error may be the cause. The chain joins TRBV6-5 to TRBJ1-2; 7 bases are a match to TRBD1. CDR3 size: 15 residues. Germline V lookup: CDR1 MNHEY, CDR2 SVGAGI. CDR3 sequence: CATSYSGQWSYGYTF. The CDR3 DNA follows: TGTGCCACCAGTTACTCGGGACAGTGGAGCTATGGCTACACCTTC.

The CDR3 sequence: CASRAGTGWVRNQPQHF. DNA for the CDR3: TGTGCCAGCAGGGCGGGGACCGGTTGGGTTAGAAATCAGCCCCAGCATTTT. V gene TRBV6-4 combines with J gene TRBJ1-5, with a weak D call TRBD1 (5 bases). Trimming shortened V by 6 bases and J by 4 bases, and 22 bases separated the two germline ends. The CDR3 is made up of 17 amino acids. Germline V gene sequence: CDR1 MRHNA, CDR2 SNTAGT.

This clonotype was detected ten times or more. The gene calls are TRBV20-1 and TRBJ2-5, with a possible D match to TRBD2 (6 bases). Germline assignment: CDR1 DFQATT and CDR2 SNEGSKA (reference sequence). The CDR3 consists of 10 residues. The V end lost 3 bases, the J end lost 7 bases, and 6 bases lay between the germline ends. CDR3 protein: CSASSGTQYF. The CDR3 DNA follows: TGCAGTGCTAGTAGCGGGACCCAGTACTTC.

This clonotype was seen at least ten times. The chain links TRBV10-3 to TRBJ1-1; 11 positions agree with TRBD1. Trimming cost V 10 bases and J 1 base; bases outside gene matches: 11. The CDR3 sequence is 16 residues long. Looked up from germline, CDR1 is ENHRY and CDR2 is SYGVKD. CDR3 region: CATQDRGPPWNTEAFF. For the CDR3, the DNA is TGTGCCACCCAGGACAGGGGGCCCCCTTGGAACACTGAAGCTTTCTTT.

The rearrangement joins TRBV10-3 to TRBJ2-2; D not certain. Germline CDR1 reads ENHRY; CDR2 reads SYGVKD. The length of the CDR3 is 16 residues. Trimming pared 3 bases from V and 2 bases from J, leaving 13 bases between. Here the CDR3 reads CAISDRQSPNTGELFF. CDR3 coding DNA: TGTGCCATCAGTGATCGTCAGTCACCTAACACCGGGGAGCTGTTTTTT.

This clonotype turned up a few times. For the CDR3, the DNA is TGTGCCAGCAGCTTGCTTCCGGGAAATGAGCAGTTCTTC. Protein: CASSLLPGNEQFF. The chain has TRBV7-3 and TRBJ2-7; D possibly corresponds to TRBD2 (5 bases). The assigned J gene may be wrong: the sequence end matches TRBJ2-1 better. This CDR3 comprises 13 residues. The germline V gene has CDR1 SGHTA and CDR2 FQGTGA.

There are many counts of this clonotype. The V call is TRBV10-3, the J call TRBJ2-5; D not resolved. CDR3 length: 12 amino acids. Trimming shortened V by 4 bases and J by 7 bases, and 10 bases separated the two germline ends. Germline CDR1 ENHRY, CDR2 SYGVKD. The CDR3 DNA reads TGTGCCATCAGTGTTGAGTCGGGGACCCAGTACTTC. This codes for CAISVESGTQYF.

This clonotype was detected many times. The chain couples TRBV10-2 to TRBJ1-3; D is unclear. The CDR3 consists of 16 residues. Trimming removed 2 bases at V and 0 bases at J, with 11 bases between. In germline, CDR1 is WSHSY, CDR2 SAAADI. In DNA, the CDR3 is TGCGCCAGCAGTGAGGTGGCCAGGATCTCTGGAAACACCATATATTTT. Residues: CASSEVARISGNTIYF.

The chain couples TRBV7-2 to TRBJ2-7; D is undetermined. The germline V gene has CDR1 SGHTA and CDR2 FQGNSA. The V gene lost 5 bases and the J gene lost 3 bases, with 14 bases spanning the gap. This CDR3 contains 14 residues. The CDR3 protein is CASSPYPAFYEQYF. CDR3 DNA sequence: TGTGCCAGCAGCCCTTACCCGGCCTTCTACGAGCAGTACTTC. The entire variable domain, with the rest obtained from reference TRBV7-2 and TRBJ2-7, is as follows: GAGVSQSPSNKVTEKGKDVELRCDPISGHTALYWYRQSLGQGLEFLIYFQGNSAPDKSGLPSDRFSAERTGGSVSTLTIQRTQQEDSAVYLCASSPYPAFYEQYFGPGTRLTVT.

The V gene is TRBV7-9, the J gene TRBJ2-7, with D unresolved. Trimming shortened V by 5 bases and J by 6 bases, and 11 bases separated the two germline ends. The CDR3 totals 12 residues. CDR1 is SEHNR, CDR2 FQNEAQ, per germline (reference sequence). CDR3 in DNA: TGTGCCAGCAGCCCTAGTCGCTGCGAGCAGTACTTC. Translating gives CASSPSRCEQYF.

This clonotype has ten or more counts. V and J are TRBV7-2 and TRBJ2-6, with no clear D. The CDR3 length is 16 residues. Germline CDR1 and CDR2: SGHTA and FQGNSA. The V gene lost 2 bases and the J gene lost 4 bases, with 12 bases spanning the gap. In DNA, the CDR3 is TGTGCCAGCAGCTTAATGGGAACCCTCGGGGCCAACGTCCTGACTTTC. It yields the protein CASSLMGTLGANVLTF.

This clonotype was recorded a few times. The CDR3 DNA sequence: TGTGCCAGCAGCGTAGGAGGATCCTCGAGCTCCTACGAGCAGTACTTC. Translation: CASSVGGSSSSYEQYF. The chain uses TRBV14 and TRBJ2-7; a possible D gene is TRBD2 (5 bases). Germline loops: CDR1 SGHDN, CDR2 FVKESK. V was pared by 5 bases and J by 0 bases, with 17 bases between. The CDR3 is 16 residues long.

This clonotype was seen more than once but under ten times. The rearrangement uses TRBV6-4 and TRBJ1-4; D is unclear. The CDR3 length is 14 residues. V lost 8 bases, J lost 4 bases, and 14 bases lay in between. Germline V gene data show CDR1 as MRHNA and CDR2 as SNTAGT. The CDR3 protein is CASAISENNEKLFF. In nucleotides, the CDR3 is TGTGCCAGCGCGATCTCAGAAAATAATGAAAAACTGTTTTTT.

The chain links TRBV7-2 to TRBJ2-2; D gene unclear. Looked up from germline, CDR1 is SGHTA and CDR2 is FQGNSA. This CDR3 has 17 residues. Trimming pared 5 bases from V and 0 bases from J, leaving 16 bases between. CDR3 sequence reads: CASSPALRPANTGELFF. The CDR3 coding sequence is TGTGCCAGCAGCCCAGCCCTACGGCCGGCGAACACCGGGGAGCTGTTTTTT.

V and J are TRBV4-1 and TRBJ1-5; perhaps TRBD1 as D (6 bases). V lost 3 bases and J 5 bases, leaving 14 bases between the germline ends. This CDR3 region has 15 residues. Germline values: CDR1 MGHRA, CDR2 YSYEKL. This CDR3 reads CASSHHGTPDQPQHF. The DNA of the CDR3 is TGCGCCAGCAGCCATCACGGGACACCTGATCAGCCCCAGCATTTT.

V usage is TRBV2 and J usage is TRBJ1-5; 10 bases map to TRBD1. Germline trimming cut 8 bases from V and 4 bases from J; bases unmatched to any gene: 5. This CDR3 has 14 amino acids. Germline loops: CDR1 SNHLY, CDR2 FYNNEI. CDR3 DNA: TGTGCCAGCGGGGGACAGGGGAAGAATCAGCCCCAGCATTTT. Protein sequence: CASGGQGKNQPQHF.

This clonotype showed up many times. J is TRBJ1-4 and V is TRBV7-2; TRBD1 is a possible D gene (5 bases). V lost 2 bases and J 10 bases, leaving 17 bases between the germline ends. Germline-derived CDR1 and CDR2 are SGHTA and FQGNSA. CDR3 length equals 15 residues. The CDR3 loop is CASSLKLLQGGKLFF. The CDR3 DNA follows: TGTGCCAGCAGCTTAAAGCTCCTTCAGGGCGGAAAACTGTTTTTT.

This clonotype was observed a few times. V is TRBV20-1 and J is TRBJ2-3; D possibly corresponds to TRBD1 (6 bases). CDR1 and CDR2 from the germline V gene are DFQATT and SNEGSKA (reference sequence). The V gene lost 2 bases and the J gene lost 3 bases, with 15 bases spanning the gap. The length of the CDR3 is 15 residues. CDR3 DNA: TGCAGTGCTAGATCCCAGGGAAGGGGGACAGATACGCAGTATTTT. Translated: CSARSQGRGTDTQYF.

The rearrangement joins TRBV15 to TRBJ2-6, with D perhaps being TRBD1 or TRBD2 (5 bases each). Germline V gene sequence: CDR1 LNHNV, CDR2 YYDKDF (reference sequence). The V and J ends lost 1 base and 1 base respectively, with 8 bases between them. This CDR3 comprises 16 residues. CDR3 in DNA: TGTGCCACCAGCAGAGGAGGGGCTTCTGGGGCCAACGTCCTGACTTTC. Amino acid sequence: CATSRGGASGANVLTF.

This chain uses TRBV5-1 with TRBJ2-2; 11 positions match TRBD1. The CDR3 extends over 17 amino acids. After removal of 1 base from V and 6 bases from J, the junction contained 8 bases not matched to a gene. Germline V gives CDR1 SGHRS, CDR2 YFSETQ. The CDR3 DNA sequence: TGCGCCAGCAGCTTGCGGGACAGGGGGACTCTTTCCGGGGAGCTGTTTTTT. This gives the protein CASSLRDRGTLSGELFF.

This clonotype came up many times. The chain recombines TRBV7-9 with TRBJ1-2, with no clear D. The germline V and J ends were trimmed by 2 bases and 1 base, with 8 bases remaining between them. This CDR3 spans 14 amino acids. Germline CDR1 is SEHNR and CDR2 is FQNEAQ (reference sequence). CDR3 in amino acids: CASSLSPNNYGYTF. CDR3 nucleotide sequence: TGTGCCAGCAGCTTAAGTCCTAATAACTATGGCTACACCTTC. Full variable domain (rest looked up from reference TRBV7-9 and TRBJ1-2): DTGVSQNPRHKITKRGQNVTFRCDPISEHNRLYWYRQTLGQGPEFLTYFQNEAQLEKSRLLSDRFSAERPKGSFSTLEIQRTEQGDSAMYLCASSLSPNNYGYTFGSGTRLTVV.